This section outlines one T cell receptor (beta chain) sequence together with its context. Antigen: not known. The source of the sample is a study of cytomegalovirus exposure and HLA in healthy donors. Study-wide points: According to a later analysis, TCR clusters from the first cohort tended to co-occur in the roughly 110 validation repertoires.

Method: immunoSEQ multiplex PCR; TCRdb's copy keeps in-frame clones and lacks some. This sample carries about 130,000 clones, around 90% of them seen once, and the ten largest clones take 5.5% to 7%. Deletions cut 0 bases from V and 0 bases from J, with 14 bases between. Germline-derived CDR1 and CDR2 are SGHDT and YYEEEE. The CDR3 consists of 17 residues. The sequence was obtained from a woman in her twenties or thirties in good health and CMV-seropositive. This chain links TRBV5-6 with TRBJ2-3; D ambiguous. The sample was PBMCs. The DNA for the CDR3 is TGTGCCAGCAGCTTGGTTGGTACGGTACCTAGCACAGATACGCAGTATTTT. As protein: CASSLVGTVPSTDTQYF.